The clone carrying this T cell receptor (beta chain) was found a few times. This record belongs to a study of blood T cells in healthy people across ages. The ends were cut back, 1 base at V and 0 bases at J, with 9 bases in the middle. The germline CDR1 and CDR2 sequences are LGHNA and YSLEER. This CDR3 has 15 residues. Every donor gave about 9 milliliters of peripheral blood. It was with a sample-barcoded 5' primer and a J-beta primer mix that a second PCR of roughly 7 to 12 cycles was run. Each cDNA was tagged by a template-switch adaptor containing 12 random nucleotides. A single record per CDR3 protein comes from TCRdb applying MiXCR to the 5' RACE reads. This sample has about 2 million distinct CDR3 sequences, with 49% found just once.

The V gene is TRBV4-3, the J gene TRBJ1-2; no clear D gene. Material: blood. The sequence was obtained from a woman between 40 and 55 years old in good health. CDR3 coding DNA: TGCGCCAGCAGCCAAGGGGTAAACGCTAACTATGGCTACACCTTC. Protein: CASSQGVNANYGYTF.